The sequence of this T cell receptor beta chain was determined in a study of shared clonotypes between healthy human individuals. The assay was carried out at the deep level. Method: immunoSEQ multiplex PCR; TCRdb's copy keeps in-frame clones and lacks some. The sample includes about 1.5 million clones, 95% to 99% of them seen just once. CDR3 length equals 15 residues. Germline CDR1 and CDR2: MNHNS and SASEGT. Trimming took 4 bases from V and 0 from J, leaving 10 bases between them. The sample taken for sequencing was naive CD4+ T cells sorted from blood. Subset here: CD45RA+ positively selected. This TCR came from a man aged 25 to 45 in good health. The gene calls are TRBV6-1 and TRBJ1-5, with D possibly TRBD1 on 6 matching bases. The CDR3 here is CASSGTVYSNQPQHF. The CDR3 DNA follows: TGTGCCAGCAGTGGGACAGTTTATAGCAATCAGCCCCAGCATTTT.